Sequencing of this TCR beta chain was carried out in a study of T cell responses to AZD1222 COVID-19 vaccine. Study-level background: Pooled together were second doses at about 4 or about 12 weeks.

The ends lost 6 bases at V and 4 bases at J; junction bases unmatched: 3. The CDR3 is 14 amino acids. Germline CDR1 LGHDT, CDR2 YNNKEL (reference sequence). Only in-frame clones appear in the TCRdb table, and some are missing; sequencing was by immunoSEQ multiplex PCR. The repertoire includes 100,000 to 120,000 clones, around 89% of them detected once, and about 2.5% sits in the top ten. Study-wide points: Targeting of unmutated variant regions was reportedly seen in nearly half of spike-specific TCRs. The study found Spike-specific TCR breadth and depth rose after two AZD1222 doses. Donors were largely white British and mainly female; clonal diversity was possibly underestimated.

About this clone itself: As yet, its antigen is unknown.

This clonotype was obtained from an adult in good health. Sequenced here: peripheral blood, sampled on day 0 of AZD1222 vaccination. V and J are TRBV3-1 (or the pseudogene TRBV3-2) and TRBJ1-6; 7 nucleotides match TRBD1. CDR3: CASRGGQYNSPLHF. CDR3 in DNA: TGTGCCAGCAGGGGGGGACAGTATAATTCACCCCTCCACTTT.